This T cell receptor (beta chain) was recorded in a study of blood T cell repertoires in COVID-19. Study details: Collection of acute and convalescent COVID-19 samples took place in the United States, Italy and Spain. Sample material is recorded as cDNA or gDNA derived from T cells, B-cell-depleted T cells, or PBMCs.

In the source study's methods: Reference gene primer amplification gave estimated nucleated cell counts. Sequencing was performed with immunoSEQ multiplex PCR; in TCRdb, only in-frame clones are kept and a portion is missing. V and J calls and clone size are given by that table; D and trimming were obtained from the DNA. The sample has about 69,000 clones; 85% to 90% are singletons. The clonotype was recovered from a man aged 80 or over with acute or convalescent COVID-19. The sequenced material came from peripheral blood.

CDR3: CASRQAATDTIYF. CDR3 bases: TGTGCCAGCAGGCAGGCAGCAACGGACACCATATATTTT. V gene TRBV7-2 combines with J gene TRBJ1-3; D uncertain. The CDR3 covers 13 residues. The V end lost 6 bases, the J end lost 8 bases, and 14 bases lay between the germline ends. The germline V gene has CDR1 SGHTA and CDR2 FQGNSA.